This entry is about one T cell receptor (beta chain). The antigen is undetermined. These data belong to a study of cytomegalovirus exposure and HLA in healthy donors. General study points: Presence/absence comparisons presumed near-even sequencing depth among donors. The authors excluded some V segments, including TRBV6-2 and TRBV6-3, as indistinguishable.

13 Jbeta primers and 60 Vbeta primers were used for the PCR. Clones were read by immunoSEQ multiplex PCR, and TCRdb kept only the in-frame ones, dropping some. The sample consists of some 160,000 clones, over 70% of them appearing once. The V and J ends lost 3 bases and 5 bases respectively, with 14 bases between them. This CDR3 spans 15 amino acids. In germline, CDR1 is SEHNR, CDR2 FQNEAQ (reference sequence). This chain connects TRBV7-9 to TRBJ1-5; D is unclear. The receptor was derived from a woman in her thirties or forties in good health and CMV-seropositive. Material for sequencing was PBMCs. In DNA, the CDR3 is TGTGCCAGCAGCTTCTTTGAGGGTGGGGATCAGCCCCAGCATTTT. Protein product: CASSFFEGGDQPQHF.